The 21 T cell receptor beta chains below come from one sample, sequenced in a study of cytomegalovirus exposure and HLA in healthy donors. A multiplex PCR was run with 60 Vbeta primers and 13 Jbeta primers. The table came from immunoSEQ multiplex PCR; TCRdb's copy has only in-frame clones and leaves some out. The sample yields 190,000 or so clones, around three quarters seen once. Sequences were obtained from PBMCs. These receptors were taken from a boy aged 5-17 years in good health and CMV-seronegative.

The chain joins TRBV10-3 to TRBJ2-5, with a tentative D call TRBD1 (6 bases). The CDR3 spans 18 residues. The germline CDR1 and CDR2 sequences are ENHRY and SYGVKD. V lost 3 bases and J lost 5, with 25 bases in between. Here the CDR3 reads CAISDQGDFRGGVETQYF. CDR3 sequence (DNA): TGTGCCATCAGTGATCAAGGCGACTTCAGGGGTGGGGTGGAGACCCAGTACTTC.

By sample share, this clone is medium-sized. The chain employs TRBV4-3 and TRBJ2-6, with TRBD1 identical over 7 bases. Germline trimming cut 1 base from V and 0 bases from J; bases unmatched to any gene: 0. The CDR3 is 16 residues long. Germline V CDR1 and CDR2: LGHNA, YSLEER. DNA of the CDR3: TGCGCCAGCAGCCAAGCAGGGGGCTCTGGGGCCAACGTCCTGACTTTC. Amino acids: CASSQAGGSGANVLTF.

J is TRBJ2-1 and V is TRBV7-2; TRBD2 matches 7 bases. CDR3 length: 17 residues. V was clipped by 5 bases and J by 0 bases; unmatched bases: 10. CDR1 is SGHTA and CDR2 is FQGNSA in the germline V gene. The CDR3 region is CASSGGGLTSSYNEQFF. As DNA, the CDR3 is TGTGCCAGCAGCGGGGGGGGACTAACGAGCTCCTACAATGAGCAGTTCTTC.

The chain joins TRBV9 to TRBJ2-5, with 7 bases lining up with TRBD2. Germline V lookup: CDR1 SGDLS, CDR2 YYNGEE. The CDR3 loop spans 15 amino acids. The V gene end was trimmed by 3 bases and the J gene end by 4 bases; junction bases not matched to a gene: 9. CDR3 nucleotides: TGTGCCAGCAGCGAGGGCTCGCGGGGGAGAGAGACCCAGTACTTC. It encodes CASSEGSRGRETQYF. The full variable domain, completed using reference TRBV9 and TRBJ2-5, is DSGVTQTPKHLITATGQRVTLRCSPRSGDLSVYWYQQSLDQGLQFLIQYYNGEERAKGNILERFSAQQFPDLHSELNLSSLELGDSALYFCASSEGSRGRETQYFGPGTRLLVL.

The chain couples TRBV2 to TRBJ1-3, with D uncertain. V was pared by 7 bases and J by 0 bases, with 16 bases between. The CDR3 sequence is 16 residues long. CDR1 and CDR2 (germline): SNHLY, FYNNEI. This chain's CDR3 is CASTLRRGNSGNTIYF. DNA for the CDR3: TGTGCCAGCACCTTAAGACGAGGGAACTCTGGAAACACCATATATTTT.

The chain couples TRBV27 to TRBJ2-7, with 7 bases aligning to TRBD2. The CDR3 has 14 amino acids. CDR1 is MNHEY, CDR2 SMNVEV, per germline (reference sequence). The V gene end was trimmed by 5 bases and the J gene end by 3 bases; junction bases not matched to a gene: 7. The CDR3 is CASSPGGILYEQYF. The CDR3 DNA is TGTGCCAGCAGTCCCGGGGGGATCCTCTACGAGCAGTACTTC.

V usage is TRBV11-2 and J usage is TRBJ1-1, with TRBD1 matching 7 bases. The CDR3 has 16 amino acids. The J segment lost 0 bases and the V segment lost 4 bases, leaving 8 bases of the junction unmatched. Germline loops: CDR1 SGHAT, CDR2 FQNNGV. The CDR3 DNA is TGTGCCAGCAGCTCATTGGGCCAGGGGGTGAACACTGAAGCTTTCTTT. Its protein is CASSSLGQGVNTEAFF.

CDR3 bases: TGTGCCAGCTCACTTAATACAGGGGGAGTCTCCTACGAGCAGTACTTC. This codes for CASSLNTGGVSYEQYF. The chain combines TRBV18 with TRBJ2-7, with 8 bases fitting TRBD1. Germline values: CDR1 KGHSH, CDR2 LQKENI. The length of the CDR3 is 16 residues. V lost 4 bases and J lost 0; bases outside the gene matches: 8.

This clone was observed a single time. CDR3 sequence: CASSSGGGVGYEQYF. Here the CDR3 DNA reads TGTGCCAGTAGTAGTGGCGGGGGAGTCGGGTACGAGCAGTACTTC. The chain is built from TRBV19 and TRBJ2-5; 7 nucleotides align to TRBD2. With the DNA end fitting TRBJ2-7 better, the J assignment may be wrong. This CDR3 spans 15 amino acids. The germline V gene encodes CDR1 LNHDA and CDR2 SQIVND (reference sequence).

This clone was observed a few times. The J gene is TRBJ1-1, the V gene TRBV6-6, with 9 nucleotides matching TRBD1. V lost 8 bases and J lost 7; bases outside the gene matches: 5. CDR1 MNHNY and CDR2 SVGAGI come from the germline V gene (reference sequence). The CDR3 covers 12 residues. CDR3 DNA: TGTGCCAGCGGGACAGGGAAGGGTGAAGCTTTCTTT. Residues: CASGTGKGEAFF.

The chain joins TRBV6-1 to TRBJ1-5, with 9 nucleotides matching TRBD1. J gave up 5 bases and V 6 bases, and 8 bases lay outside the gene matches. The CDR3 runs to 15 residues. Germline V gene lookup returns CDR1 MNHNS and CDR2 SASEGT. The CDR3 nucleotides read TGTGCCAGCAGCGCGGTTACAGGGGGCTATCAGCCCCAGCATTTT. Protein: CASSAVTGGYQPQHF.

In its sample, this clone was seen once. CDR3 in DNA: TGTGCCAGCTCACCCGGTAATGCTAATGAAAAACTGTTTTTT. Encoded protein: CASSPGNANEKLFF. V gene TRBV18 combines with J gene TRBJ1-4; D remains unclear. The V end lost 3 bases, the J end lost 3 bases, and 8 bases lay between the germline ends. Germline V gives CDR1 KGHSH, CDR2 LQKENI. This CDR3 region has 14 residues.

The chain couples TRBV30 to TRBJ1-3; 7 nucleotides line up with TRBD1. This CDR3 region has 13 residues. The V gene's germline CDR1 is GTSNPN and CDR2 SVGIG (reference sequence). V lost 7 bases and J lost 2; bases outside the gene matches: 5. CDR3 residues: CASDRVAGNTIYF. The CDR3 nucleotides read TGTGCCTCTGACAGGGTAGCTGGAAACACCATATATTTT. The full variable domain, with the rest looked up from reference TRBV30 and TRBJ1-3, is SQTIHQWPATLVQPVGSPLSLECTVEGTSNPNLYWYRQAAGRGLQLLFYSVGIGQISSEVPQNLSASRPQDRQFILSSKKLLLSDSGFYLCASDRVAGNTIYFGEGSWLTVV.

Only one count was recorded for this clone. The rearrangement links TRBV19 to TRBJ2-2; 12 bases are shared with TRBD2. This CDR3 comprises 17 residues. CDR1 is LNHDA, CDR2 SQIVND, per germline (reference sequence). The ends lost 1 base at V and 6 bases at J; junction bases unmatched: 6. The CDR3 here is CASSIGLAGGPAGELFF. The CDR3 DNA reads as TGTGCCAGTAGTATAGGTCTAGCGGGAGGGCCCGCCGGGGAGCTGTTTTTT.

This chain links TRBV7-3 with TRBJ2-1; D is unclear. Per germline, CDR1 SGHTA and CDR2 FQGTGA. CDR3 length equals 16 residues. The V end was cut by 4 bases, the J end by 5 bases, with 18 bases between. The CDR3 protein is CASSSFPQRLNNEQFF. The CDR3 region has the DNA TGTGCCAGCAGCTCCTTCCCCCAGCGCCTAAACAATGAGCAGTTCTTC.

The chain couples TRBV19 to TRBJ1-5; D unresolved. The germline V gene has CDR1 LNHDA and CDR2 SQIVND (reference sequence). V was shortened by 5 bases and J by 0 bases, with 8 bases between the two germline ends. The CDR3 spans 14 residues. CDR3 bases: TGTGCCAGTAGTGGGCAATTTAGCAATCAGCCCCAGCATTTT. Protein sequence: CASSGQFSNQPQHF.

This chain connects TRBV7-9 to TRBJ1-1, with D possibly matching TRBD1 (5 bases). This CDR3 spans 14 amino acids. V lost 5 bases, J lost 1 base, and 11 bases lay in between. Per germline, CDR1 SEHNR and CDR2 FQNEAQ (reference sequence). The CDR3 loop reads CASSSRETNTEAFF. The DNA for the CDR3 is TGTGCCAGCAGCAGCAGGGAAACGAACACTGAAGCTTTCTTT. Looking up the rest from reference TRBV7-9 and TRBJ1-1 gives the full variable domain: DTGVSQNPRHKITKRGQNVTFRCDPISEHNRLYWYRQTLGQGPEFLTYFQNEAQLEKSRLLSDRFSAERPKGSFSTLEIQRTEQGDSAMYLCASSSRETNTEAFFGQGTRLTVV.

The chain links TRBV27 to TRBJ1-2, with 8 bases matching TRBD1. With 3 bases clipped from V and 3 bases from J, the junction kept 3 bases outside the gene matches. Looked up from germline, CDR1 is MNHEY and CDR2 is SMNVEV (reference sequence). The CDR3 has 14 residues. CDR3 sequence: CASSLIQGDYGYTF. The DNA of the CDR3 is TGTGCCAGCAGTTTGATACAGGGGGACTATGGCTACACCTTC.

The chain joins TRBV21-1 to TRBJ2-7; TRBD1 reflects the table's D call only, with no check against the DNA. TRBV21-1 is shown as a pseudogene. The CDR3 runs to 14 residues. CDR3 in DNA: TGTGCCAGCAGCAAAGGGACAGGGTCCAACGAGCAGTACTTC. This sequence encodes CASSKGTGSNEQYF.

The chain's CDR3 is CASSSLGQSNYGYTF. CDR3 DNA sequence: TGTGCCAGCAGTTCGTTGGGACAATCAAACTATGGCTACACCTTC. The rearrangement uses TRBV6-1 and TRBJ1-2, with D possibly matching TRBD1 (6 bases). The V and J ends lost 5 bases and 2 bases respectively, with 15 bases between them. Germline loops: CDR1 MNHNS, CDR2 SASEGT. This CDR3 is 15 amino acids long.

The chain recombines TRBV10-3 with TRBJ1-5, with 7 bases that match TRBD1. The CDR3 contains 15 residues. Germline-derived CDR1 and CDR2 are ENHRY and SYGVKD. V shed 0 bases and J 5 bases; nucleotides not matched to a gene: 4. The CDR3 here is CAISESRQGYQPQHF. The CDR3 nucleotides read TGTGCCATCAGTGAGTCACGACAGGGCTATCAGCCCCAGCATTTT.